The 2 T cell receptor beta chains presented below share a single source sample, sequenced in a study of cytomegalovirus exposure and HLA in healthy donors. PCR employed 60 Vbeta and 13 Jbeta primers. Some clones are missing from TCRdb's copy, which holds only in-frame ones; the method was immunoSEQ multiplex PCR. The data show around 170,000 clones, 82% seen once. Sequenced sample: PBMCs. Receptor source: a woman under 30 in good health and CMV-seronegative.

The gene calls are TRBV7-9 and TRBJ1-1, with D unresolved. The CDR3 totals 13 residues. V dropped 2 bases and J dropped 8 bases, with 12 bases sitting between them. The germline V gene has CDR1 SEHNR and CDR2 FQNEAQ (reference sequence). The DNA of the CDR3 is TGTGCCAGCAGCTTATCGAGCGACTCCGAAGCTTTCTTT. Translating it yields CASSLSSDSEAFF. Full variable domain (remainder filled in from reference TRBV7-9 and TRBJ1-1): DTGVSQNPRHKITKRGQNVTFRCDPISEHNRLYWYRQTLGQGPEFLTYFQNEAQLEKSRLLSDRFSAERPKGSFSTLEIQRTEQGDSAMYLCASSLSSDSEAFFGQGTRLTVV.

The chain uses TRBV14 and TRBJ1-1; D gene uncertain. V was pared by 0 bases and J by 3 bases, with 11 bases between. Germline CDR1 SGHDN, CDR2 FVKESK. This CDR3 is 15 amino acids long. DNA for the CDR3: TGTGCCAGCAGCCAAGAGGCGGGGATCTACACTGAAGCTTTCTTT. It translates to CASSQEAGIYTEAFF.